This is a list of T cell receptor beta chains from one sample in a study of blood T cells in healthy people across ages. MiXCR was run by TCRdb on the 5' RACE reads, yielding one entry per CDR3 protein. The sample contains 1.4 million or so distinct CDR3 sequences, roughly two fifths of which appear only once. Sequences were obtained from blood. The receptor source for this set is a woman between 18 and 29 years old in good health. Each CDR3 is given with its conserved first and last residue. Fields, in order: V gene, J gene, clone size, D gene, CDR3 protein, CDR3 DNA. A D gene is named only where the DNA matches it firmly. Clone sizes are given selectively: once, few, many, or a class where the clone is expanded.

v_gene: TRBV7-9
j_gene: TRBJ2-7
abundance: -
d_gene: -
CDR3aa: CASSSGLIPYEQYF
CDR3nt: TGTGCCAGCAGCTCGGGACTCATCCCCTACGAGCAGTACTTC

v_gene: TRBV30
j_gene: TRBJ1-2
abundance: -
d_gene: TRBD1
CDR3aa: CAWKGTGSYYGYTF
CDR3nt: TGTGCCTGGAAAGGGACAGGGAGTTACTATGGCTACACCTTC

v_gene: TRBV6-2/TRBV6-3
j_gene: TRBJ2-3
abundance: few
d_gene: TRBD2
CDR3aa: CASSPRPGTSGRFNTQYF
CDR3nt: TGTGCCAGCAGTCCACGTCCCGGGACTAGCGGGAGATTTAATACGCAGTATTTT

v_gene: TRBV7-2
j_gene: TRBJ2-7
abundance: few
d_gene: -
CDR3aa: CASSRGLPNEQYF
CDR3nt: TGTGCCAGCAGCAGAGGACTTCCTAACGAGCAGTACTTC

v_gene: TRBV6-6
j_gene: TRBJ2-3
abundance: -
d_gene: -
CDR3aa: CASTFAAGTTDTQYF
CDR3nt: TGTGCCAGCACCTTCGCGGCGGGGACCACAGATACGCAGTATTTT

v_gene: TRBV28
j_gene: TRBJ2-4
abundance: few
d_gene: -
CDR3aa: CASSLVLWDTENIQYF
CDR3nt: TGTGCCAGCAGTTTAGTTCTTTGGGACACTGAAAACATTCAGTACTTC

v_gene: TRBV20-1
j_gene: TRBJ1-6
abundance: -
d_gene: TRBD1
CDR3aa: CSALWDRRGNSPLHF
CDR3nt: TGCAGTGCACTTTGGGACAGGCGTGGGAATTCACCCCTCCACTTT

v_gene: TRBV20-1
j_gene: TRBJ1-5
abundance: few
d_gene: -
CDR3aa: CSARVGLQPQHF
CDR3nt: TGCAGTGCTAGAGTGGGGTTACAGCCCCAGCATTTT

v_gene: TRBV12-3/TRBV12-4
j_gene: TRBJ2-1
abundance: few
d_gene: -
CDR3aa: CASTFSGLRNEQFF
CDR3nt: TGTGCCAGCACTTTTAGTGGCTTAAGGAATGAGCAGTTCTTC

v_gene: TRBV9
j_gene: TRBJ2-7
abundance: once
d_gene: -
CDR3aa: CASSKGNAYEQYF
CDR3nt: TGTGCCAGCAGTAAGGGGAACGCCTACGAGCAGTACTTC

v_gene: TRBV20-1
j_gene: TRBJ2-5
abundance: -
d_gene: TRBD2
CDR3aa: CSALLPLAGGGETQYF
CDR3nt: TGCAGTGCCCTCCTCCCTCTAGCGGGAGGAGGGGAGACCCAGTACTTC

v_gene: TRBV7-2
j_gene: TRBJ2-5
abundance: -
d_gene: -
CDR3aa: CASSLSYQGNQETQYF
CDR3nt: TGTGCCAGCAGCTTATCGTATCAGGGGAACCAAGAGACCCAGTACTTC

v_gene: TRBV20-1
j_gene: TRBJ1-3
abundance: -
d_gene: TRBD1
CDR3aa: CSADDRGDSGNTIYF
CDR3nt: TGCAGTGCCGACGACAGGGGCGACTCTGGAAACACCATATATTTT

v_gene: TRBV19
j_gene: TRBJ1-5
abundance: -
d_gene: -
CDR3aa: CASSIGSGPMLDQPQHF
CDR3nt: TGTGCCAGTAGTATCGGCTCGGGGCCCATGCTCGATCAGCCCCAGCATTTT